These 26 T cell receptor beta chains came from one sample sequenced in a study of T cell repertoires and HLA-DP antigens (dated by TCRdb to the late 2010s). Antigens for these TCRs are unknown. Library construction relied on the immunoSEQ multiplex PCR assay. TCRdb took over this immuneACCESS table, retaining in-frame rearrangements with V and J assigned. Such tables are incomplete; in checked studies, under half of the missing clones stem from an unresolved V gene, and the remainder is unexplained. The sample yields about 110,000 clones; 80% to 95% were counted once. Under 0.35% of the sample lies in the top ten. The sample consisted of CD4+ T cells from PBMCs. These receptors originate from a woman between 18 and 29 years old in good health and CMV-seronegative.

The V gene is TRBV5-1, the J gene TRBJ2-2; 7 bases match TRBD1. This CDR3 spans 15 amino acids. Germline V CDR1 and CDR2: SGHRS, YFSETQ. Unmatched junction bases numbered 1, after V lost 0 bases and J lost 2 bases. The CDR3 coding sequence is TGCGCCAGCAGCTTGGGGGACAGTAACACCGGGGAGCTGTTTTTT. This sequence encodes CASSLGDSNTGELFF.

The chain has TRBV18 and TRBJ1-5; 7 nucleotides align to TRBD1. This CDR3 comprises 15 residues. Germline-derived CDR1 and CDR2 are KGHSH and LQKENI. Losses at the gene ends were 5 bases for V and 0 bases for J; bases not matched to a gene: 4. CDR3: CASSEQGYSNQPQHF. DNA of the CDR3: TGTGCCAGCTCAGAACAGGGGTATAGCAATCAGCCCCAGCATTTT.

The chain links TRBV6-4 to TRBJ1-2; 12 nucleotides match TRBD1. Germline V lookup: CDR1 MRHNA, CDR2 SNTAGT. The CDR3 totals 16 residues. Unmatched junction bases numbered 8, after V lost 4 bases and J lost 5 bases. CDR3 coding DNA: TGTGCCAGCAGTGCTCCCGGGACAGGGGGCCGGTATGGCTACACCTTC. Protein sequence: CASSAPGTGGRYGYTF.

V usage is TRBV19 and J usage is TRBJ2-1; D is uncertain. The CDR3 covers 12 residues. CDR1 is LNHDA and CDR2 is SQIVND in the germline V gene (reference sequence). Trimming pared 4 bases from V and 5 bases from J, leaving 6 bases between. CDR3 nucleotides: TGTGCCAGTAGTACACAGCACAATGAGCAGTTCTTC. As protein: CASSTQHNEQFF.

The chain links TRBV25-1 to TRBJ2-5, with 12 positions matching TRBD2. Germline V CDR1 and CDR2: MGHDK, SYGVNS. The CDR3 is 17 amino acids. V lost 3 bases and J lost 4; bases outside the gene matches: 9. CDR3 in amino acids: CASSESLTSGGLETQYF. The CDR3 nucleotides read TGTGCCAGCAGTGAGTCTCTTACTAGCGGGGGGTTAGAGACCCAGTACTTC.

The chain is built from TRBV9 and TRBJ2-1, with D tentatively TRBD2 (6 bases). CDR1 and CDR2 from the germline V gene are SGDLS and YYNGEE. Trimming left V 3 bases short and J 0 bases short, with 10 bases between. This CDR3 has 15 residues. The CDR3 DNA reads TGTGCCAGCAGCGCCGGGACTCGCTCCTACAATGAGCAGTTCTTC. Protein product: CASSAGTRSYNEQFF.

The chain recombines TRBV9 with TRBJ1-6; a weak D match, TRBD1 (5 bases). Trimming removed 3 bases at V and 0 bases at J, with 13 bases between. The CDR3 spans 17 residues. The germline V gene encodes CDR1 SGDLS and CDR2 YYNGEE. The CDR3 region has the DNA TGTGCCAGCAGCGCCCGTGGGACGAGCTCCTATAATTCACCCCTCCACTTT. Protein sequence: CASSARGTSSYNSPLHF.

The chain combines TRBV6-5 with TRBJ1-2; 10 bases are shared with TRBD1. The germline CDR1 and CDR2 sequences are MNHEY and SVGAGI. V dropped 2 bases and J dropped 2; count of bases not matched to a gene: 2. This CDR3 is 15 amino acids long. In DNA, the CDR3 is TGTGCCAGCAGTTACCCGGGACAGGGGAACTATGGCTACACCTTC. Its protein is CASSYPGQGNYGYTF.

V usage is TRBV6-6 and J usage is TRBJ1-3; D gene ambiguous. Germline CDR1 is MNHNY and CDR2 is SVGAGI (reference sequence). Trimming took 2 bases from V and 5 from J, leaving 4 bases between them. This CDR3 spans 12 amino acids. CDR3 protein: CASSYLRNTIYF. The CDR3 region has the DNA TGTGCCAGCAGTTACCTTAGAAACACCATATATTTT.

This chain connects TRBV6-6 to TRBJ1-5; no clear D gene. This CDR3 has 14 residues. V dropped 3 bases and J dropped 0 bases, with 6 bases sitting between them. Germline V gives CDR1 MNHNY, CDR2 SVGAGI (reference sequence). The CDR3 loop is CASSYSHSNQPQHF. The DNA for the CDR3 is TGTGCCAGCAGTTATAGCCATAGCAATCAGCCCCAGCATTTT.

The rearrangement joins TRBV7-3 to TRBJ2-7; 8 bases line up with TRBD2. With 1 base clipped from V and 2 bases from J, the junction kept 1 base outside the gene matches. The CDR3 runs to 14 residues. Germline loops: CDR1 SGHTA, CDR2 FQGTGA. The CDR3 spells CASSLSGRTYEQYF. The CDR3 region has the DNA TGTGCCAGCAGCTTAAGCGGGAGGACCTACGAGCAGTACTTC.

The V call is TRBV7-8, the J call TRBJ2-1; D is possibly TRBD2 (5 bases). Germline CDR1 reads SGHVS; CDR2 reads FQNEAQ. This CDR3 contains 17 residues. Trimming took off 5 bases at V and 0 bases at J, with 17 bases between the two ends. The CDR3 spells CASSVQRVPSSYNEQFF. The CDR3 DNA reads as TGTGCCAGCAGCGTCCAGAGGGTTCCCAGCTCCTACAATGAGCAGTTCTTC.

This chain connects TRBV2 to TRBJ2-6, with D uncertain. Germline loops: CDR1 SNHLY, CDR2 FYNNEI. V was trimmed by 3 bases and J by 0 bases, leaving 6 bases between them. There are 15 residues in the CDR3. Written as DNA, the CDR3 is TGTGCCAGCAGTGATTTAGGCTCTGGGGCCAACGTCCTGACTTTC. The encoded protein is CASSDLGSGANVLTF.

This sequence joins TRBV28 and TRBJ1-4; D ambiguous. V was clipped by 2 bases and J by 0 bases, with 10 bases between them. This CDR3 is 16 amino acids long. Germline assignment: CDR1 MDHEN and CDR2 SYDVKM. DNA of the CDR3: TGTGCCAGCAGTTTAATTCTGCTTGCAACTAATGAAAAACTGTTTTTT. This codes for CASSLILLATNEKLFF. Filled out from reference TRBV28 and TRBJ1-4, the complete variable domain reads DVKVTQSSRYLVKRTGEKVFLECVQDMDHENMFWYRQDPGLGLRLIYFSYDVKMKEKGDIPEGYSVSREKKERFSLILESASTNQTSMYLCASSLILLATNEKLFFGSGTQLSVL.

This clone was detected only once. The chain carries TRBV28 and TRBJ1-5, with D hard to call. CDR3 length: 14 residues. CDR1 and CDR2 from the germline V gene are MDHEN and SYDVKM. V was cut by 2 bases and J by 2 bases, with 7 bases left in between. The chain's CDR3 is CASSLRRGNQPQHF. CDR3 in DNA: TGTGCCAGCAGTTTAAGGAGGGGCAATCAGCCCCAGCATTTT.

The gene calls are TRBV29-1 and TRBJ2-5, with 10 nucleotides matching TRBD1. This CDR3 is 11 amino acids long. The V gene's germline CDR1 is SQVTM and CDR2 ANQGSEA. The trim removed 8 bases at V and 9 bases at J, leaving 6 bases unmatched. The chain's CDR3 is CSQGTGAAQYF. The DNA for the CDR3 is TGCAGCCAAGGGACAGGGGCAGCCCAGTACTTC. The variable domain in full, with the rest retrieved from reference TRBV29-1 and TRBJ2-5, is SAVISQKPSRDICQRGTSLTIQCQVDSQVTMMFWYRQQPGQSLTLIATANQGSEATYESGFVIDKFPISRPNLTFSTLTVSNMSPEDSSIYLCSQGTGAAQYFGPGTRLLVL.

The V call is TRBV6-1, the J call TRBJ2-7, with D possibly TRBD1 on 6 matching bases. Germline assignment: CDR1 MNHNS and CDR2 SASEGT. The CDR3 has 15 amino acids. V dropped 3 bases and J dropped 5 bases, with 17 bases sitting between them. CDR3 protein: CASSEGKGGYHEQYF. The CDR3 DNA reads TGTGCCAGCAGTGAGGGTAAAGGGGGTTACCACGAGCAGTACTTC.

This chain connects TRBV29-1 to TRBJ2-3, with 7 bases fitting TRBD2. Germline CDR1 reads SQVTM; CDR2 reads ANQGSEA. This CDR3 has 15 residues. J was trimmed by 2 bases and V by 5 bases; bases with no gene match: 10. CDR3 residues: CSVRSSGLLTDTQYF. DNA for the CDR3: TGCAGCGTTCGTTCTAGCGGACTGCTCACAGATACGCAGTATTTT.

In this sample, this clone turned up once. This chain joins TRBV4-1 and TRBJ1-3; D remains ambiguous. V shed 8 bases and J shed 3 bases, with 8 bases lying between them. CDR1 and CDR2 (germline): MGHRA, YSYEKL. CDR3 length: 12 amino acids. The DNA for the CDR3 is TGCGCCAGCGTTTCGAGTGGAAACACCATATATTTT. This gives the protein CASVSSGNTIYF.

The rearrangement joins TRBV5-6 to TRBJ2-1; 7 bases are a match to TRBD2. J was trimmed by 9 bases and V by 0 bases; bases with no gene match: 9. CDR1 is SGHDT, CDR2 YYEEEE, per germline. The CDR3 extends over 15 amino acids. The CDR3 region is CASSLVSGAMGEQFF. In DNA, the CDR3 is TGTGCCAGCAGCTTGGTAAGCGGGGCCATGGGTGAGCAGTTCTTC.

This CDR3 is CATDHRVSGANVLTF. The CDR3 nucleotides read TGTGCCACCGACCACCGGGTTTCTGGGGCCAACGTCCTGACTTTC. The rearrangement joins TRBV28 to TRBJ2-6; no reliable D call. Germline V gene lookup returns CDR1 MDHEN and CDR2 SYDVKM. The CDR3 runs 15 residues. The V gene lost 10 bases and the J gene lost 1 base, with 14 bases spanning the gap.

This chain joins TRBV11-2 and TRBJ2-1; TRBD1 matches 8 bases. The V gene end was trimmed by 5 bases and the J gene end by 0 bases; junction bases not matched to a gene: 15. This CDR3 has 19 amino acids. The germline V gene has CDR1 SGHAT and CDR2 FQNNGV. The CDR3 sequence is CASSPTLRQGPDSYNEQFF. DNA for the CDR3: TGTGCCAGCAGCCCCACCCTGAGACAGGGGCCTGACTCCTACAATGAGCAGTTCTTC.

The chain is built from TRBV7-9 and TRBJ2-2, with unresolved D. Trimming shortened V by 2 bases and J by 6 bases, and 7 bases separated the two germline ends. Germline lookup yields CDR1 SEHNR and CDR2 FQNEAQ (reference sequence). The CDR3 is 13 amino acids. The DNA of the CDR3 is TGTGCCAGCAGCTTACTTGGGTCCGGGGAGCTGTTTTTT. It specifies CASSLLGSGELFF.

CDR3 residues: CASSLTHSGAGEAFF. In DNA form, the CDR3 reads TGTGCCAGCAGCTTAACCCACTCAGGGGCGGGAGAAGCTTTCTTT. The chain joins TRBV7-3 to TRBJ1-1; maybe TRBD1 (6 bases). Trimming took off 0 bases at V and 8 bases at J, with 16 bases between the two ends. The CDR3 totals 15 residues. Germline V gene lookup returns CDR1 SGHTA and CDR2 FQGTGA.

The genes are TRBV29-1 and TRBJ1-5; D gene ambiguous. Trimming removed 8 bases at V and 3 bases at J, with 20 bases between. The CDR3 covers 15 residues. Germline CDR1 SQVTM, CDR2 ANQGSEA. The CDR3 sequence: CSSGEQSIFNQPQHF. The CDR3 DNA reads TGCAGCTCTGGGGAACAGTCGATCTTCAATCAGCCCCAGCATTTT. Variable domain in full (rest from reference TRBV29-1 and TRBJ1-5): SAVISQKPSRDICQRGTSLTIQCQVDSQVTMMFWYRQQPGQSLTLIATANQGSEATYESGFVIDKFPISRPNLTFSTLTVSNMSPEDSSIYLCSSGEQSIFNQPQHFGDGTRLSIL.

The chain has TRBV19 and TRBJ2-3; D perhaps matches TRBD1 (8 bases). The CDR3 has 14 amino acids. The V and J ends lost 6 bases and 4 bases respectively, with 14 bases between them. Germline CDR1 reads LNHDA; CDR2 reads SQIVND (reference sequence). As DNA, the CDR3 is TGTGCCAGTAGAGACAGGGGAGGGCCAGATACGCAGTATTTT. Translating it yields CASRDRGGPDTQYF.